These T cell receptor beta chains were read from a single sample in a study of blood T cell repertoires in COVID-19. The assay was immunoSEQ multiplex PCR, and TCRdb's table has in-frame clones only and misses some. There are roughly 250,000 clones in the sample; 75% to 90% occur only once, and less than 4% lies in the top ten. The sequenced sample consisted of PBMCs or T cells enriched from blood (not recorded which). These TCRs come from a middle-aged woman with acute COVID-19. Both conserved end residues are part of each CDR3. Fields, in order: D gene, J gene, clone size, CDR3 length, V gene, CDR3 DNA, CDR3 protein. The D gene is left open where the match is weak. Size is stated for part of the rows, as once, few or many counts, or as a class when the clone is expanded.

- TRBJ1-1 - 13 TRBV3-1/TRBV3-2 TGTGCCAGCAGCCAAAGCGGGTTTACTGAAGCTTTCTTT CASSQSGFTEAFF
TRBD1 TRBJ1-2 - 15 TRBV5-4 TGTGCCAGCAGATTGGACAGGGGGCACTGGGGTGGCTACACCTTC CASRLDRGHWGGYTF
TRBD2 TRBJ2-1 - 13 TRBV10-1 TGCGCCAGCAGTGGGACTAGGACCTTGGAGCAGTTCTTC CASSGTRTLEQFF
TRBD2 TRBJ2-7 - 17 TRBV11-3 TGTGCCAGCAGCGTGAACAGCCTTAGCGGGAGTGGTTACGAGCAGTACTTC CASSVNSLSGSGYEQYF
TRBD2 TRBJ2-1 - 14 TRBV4-1 TGCGCCAGCCATTATAGCGGGAGGACCCATGAGCAGTTCTTC CASHYSGRTHEQFF
- TRBJ2-2 - 13 TRBV19 TGTGCCAGTAGTATGTTCCAGGACGGGGAGCTGTTTTTT CASSMFQDGELFF
- TRBJ2-7 - 14 TRBV2 TGTGCCAGCAAGCGGCGGACTACCGACTACGAGCAGTACTTC CASKRRTTDYEQYF
- TRBJ1-6 - 15 TRBV7-9 TGTGCCAGCAGCTTCGGACAGATGTATAATTCACCCCTCCACTTT CASSFGQMYNSPLHF
- TRBJ1-1 once 11 TRBV3-1/TRBV3-2 TGTGCCAGCAGCCATGTTAGGACTACTTTCTTT CASSHVRTTFF
TRBD1 TRBJ1-4 - 15 TRBV19 TGTGCCAGTAGTAGGCCGGCAGGGGGAACTGAAAAACTGTTTTTT CASSRPAGGTEKLFF
TRBD1 TRBJ2-7 - 15 TRBV27 TGTGCCAGCAGTTTGGGGACAGGGGGCGCCTACGAGCAGTACTTC CASSLGTGGAYEQYF
- TRBJ1-1 - 14 TRBV14 TGTGCCAGCAGCCAAGACACAGTTTTTAGTGAAGCTTTCTTT CASSQDTVFSEAFF
- TRBJ2-2 - 14 TRBV5-1 TGCGCCAGCAGCTTGAGCAGCAGCGACGGGGAGCTGTTTTTT CASSLSSSDGELFF
TRBD2 TRBJ2-3 - 14 TRBV18 TGTGCCAGCTCACCAGGGACTAGCGCTGGTACGCAGTATTTT CASSPGTSAGTQYF
TRBD1 TRBJ2-3 once 15 TRBV7-9 TGTGCCAGCAGCCCAGGGGGCTATCACACAGATACGCAGTATTTT CASSPGGYHTDTQYF
- TRBJ1-1 - 13 TRBV9 TGTGCCAGCAGCGTAGTAACAACCGCTGAAGCTTTCTTT CASSVVTTAEAFF
TRBD1 TRBJ2-7 - 15 TRBV4-2 TGTGCCAGCAGCCAGGAATACAGGGGCTCCTACGAGCAGTACTTC CASSQEYRGSYEQYF
TRBD1 TRBJ2-7 few 15 TRBV7-3 TGTGCCAGCAGCTTGGGGACAGGGGGATTCGGCGAGCAGTACTTC CASSLGTGGFGEQYF
TRBD2 TRBJ2-5 - 16 TRBV6-1 TGTGCCAGCAGTGACGAAATAGCGGGGCCCCAATCGACCCAGTACTTC CASSDEIAGPQSTQYF
- TRBJ1-2 - 13 TRBV10-3 TGTGCCATCAAGAAGACAGATGACTATGGCTACACCTTC CAIKKTDDYGYTF
TRBD2 TRBJ2-1 - 16 TRBV5-1 TGCGCCAGCAGCCTCGTACTAGCGGGAGGCCTCGGTGAGCAGTTCTTC CASSLVLAGGLGEQFF
- TRBJ2-5 - 15 TRBV28 TGTGCCAGCAGTCCGAACAGACTAGTCCAAGAGACCCAGTACTTC CASSPNRLVQETQYF
- TRBJ2-3 - 12 TRBV5-5 TGTGCCAGCAGCTCACTAGGGGATACGCAGTATTTT CASSSLGDTQYF
- TRBJ2-1 once 15 TRBV5-1 TGCGCCAGCAGCTTCCCGCGCGGAGAGAACAATGAGCAGTTCTTC CASSFPRGENNEQFF
TRBD2 TRBJ2-7 few 15 TRBV2 TGTGCCAGCAGACCGACTAGCGCGGCCTCCTACGAGCAGTACTTC CASRPTSAASYEQYF
TRBD2 TRBJ2-2 - 15 TRBV7-9 TGTGCCAGCAGCGGACTAGGAGATAGAACCGGGGAGCTGTTTTTT CASSGLGDRTGELFF
- TRBJ2-5 - 14 TRBV14 TGTGCCAGCAGCCTTCTGAGGGGGCAAGAGACCCAGTACTTC CASSLLRGQETQYF
TRBD1 TRBJ2-1 - 17 TRBV19 TGTGCCAGTAGTACAACCTTAGGACAGGGGTCCTACAATGAGCAGTTCTTC CASSTTLGQGSYNEQFF